This T cell receptor beta chain originates from a study of low-dose radiotherapy and immunotherapy resistance in tumors. Study background: The patients were given nivolumab 240 mg every two weeks and ipilimumab 1 mg/kg every six weeks, through an intravenous route. Patients were on oral aspirin 300 mg taken daily for four cycles from cycle 1 day 1.

Time point reported: before trial treatment. Qualifying patients carried advanced solid tumors devoid of tumor-infiltrating lymphocytes. This clonotype has ten or more counts. Priming of first-strand cDNA relied on TRAV- and TRBV-specific primers (covering alpha and beta chains). Both a constant-region primer and a V-primer adapter served to amplify TCRs across roughly 20 PCR cycles. TCRdb reanalysed the reads using MiXCR and keeps one entry per CDR3 protein. The sample consists of more than 50,000 distinct CDR3 sequences, more than 20% of them appearing once. The source was PBMCs, collected before treatment. The TCR comes from a male donor with rectosigmoid adenocarcinoma.

This CDR3 reads CASRAVTDTQYF. The CDR3 DNA is TGTGCCAGCAGGGCAGTAACAGATACGCAGTATTTT. V gene TRBV11-2 combines with J gene TRBJ2-3; no clear D gene. From germline, CDR1 is SGHAT and CDR2 FQNNGV. CDR3 length: 12 amino acids. Trimming left V 6 bases short and J 3 bases short, with 7 bases between.